This TCR beta chain was documented in a study of regulatory T cells in long-lasting Graves disease. The overall study: Patients with new Graves' disease had used antithyroid drugs below 3 months.

Combining iRepertoire HTBI primers with Arm-PCR of CDR3 regions, the authors built TCR beta libraries. TCRdb independently ran MiXCR on the multiplex PCR reads; one entry per CDR3 protein. The data hold around 250,000 distinct CDR3 sequences, with around 18% observed a single time. This clonotype was observed a few times. The CDR3 covers 13 residues. Germline V gene sequence: CDR1 MNHNS, CDR2 SASEGT. The V end was cut by 6 bases, the J end by 3 bases, with 11 bases between. Time point meaning: newly diagnosed GD, antithyroid drugs for less than 3 months. RNA extracted from PBMCs served as the sequencing template. The sample was also reused in another study, on T cells in Graves' hyperthyroidism and ophthalmopathy.

The chain couples TRBV6-1 to TRBJ2-5; a possible D gene is TRBD2 (5 bases). The clonotype was recovered from a woman in her 30s with Graves disease. The material sequenced was peripheral blood mononuclear cells (PBMCs), taken at new diagnosis, from a patient treated with antithyroid drugs. The CDR3, as DNA: TGTGCCAGCAGGGAGGCGCCGAAAGAGACCCAGTACTTC. It yields the protein CASREAPKETQYF.